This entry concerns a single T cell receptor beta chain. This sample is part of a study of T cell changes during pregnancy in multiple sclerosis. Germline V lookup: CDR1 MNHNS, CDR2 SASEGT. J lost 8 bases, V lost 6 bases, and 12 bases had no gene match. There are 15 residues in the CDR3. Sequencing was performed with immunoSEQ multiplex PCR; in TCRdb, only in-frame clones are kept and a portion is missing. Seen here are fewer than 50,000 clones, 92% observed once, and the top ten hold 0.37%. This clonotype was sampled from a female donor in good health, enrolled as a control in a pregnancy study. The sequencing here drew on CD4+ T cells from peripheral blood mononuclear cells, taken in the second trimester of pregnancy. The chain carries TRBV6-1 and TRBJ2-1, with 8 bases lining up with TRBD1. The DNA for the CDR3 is TGTGCCAGCAGGGATTGGGACGACAGGGGCCATGAGCAGTTCTTC. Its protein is CASRDWDDRGHEQFF.